The entry below describes one TCR beta chain. Original methodology: Amplification of reference gene primers was used by the study to estimate nucleated cell counts. Only in-frame clones appear in the TCRdb table, and some are missing; sequencing was by immunoSEQ multiplex PCR. V, J and clone size derive from that table, while D and trimming were established from the DNA sequence. The sample contains approximately 200,000 clones, 80% to 90% of which appear only once. This entry belongs to a study of blood T cell repertoires in COVID-19. Overall study: The samples span acute and convalescent COVID-19 from the United States, Italy and Spain.

Sequenced input: peripheral blood. The origin of this receptor is a man in his 60s with acute or convalescent COVID-19.

This CDR3 is CAGGTDYQETQYF. The CDR3 region has the DNA TGTGCCGGAGGGACGGACTACCAAGAGACCCAGTACTTC. The V call is TRBV6-5, the J call TRBJ2-5, with TRBD2 as a possible D gene (6 bases). Germline V gene sequence: CDR1 MNHEY, CDR2 SVGAGI. This CDR3 has 13 amino acids. Between the trimmed V and J ends, which lost 11 bases and 0 bases, there was a span of 13 bases.